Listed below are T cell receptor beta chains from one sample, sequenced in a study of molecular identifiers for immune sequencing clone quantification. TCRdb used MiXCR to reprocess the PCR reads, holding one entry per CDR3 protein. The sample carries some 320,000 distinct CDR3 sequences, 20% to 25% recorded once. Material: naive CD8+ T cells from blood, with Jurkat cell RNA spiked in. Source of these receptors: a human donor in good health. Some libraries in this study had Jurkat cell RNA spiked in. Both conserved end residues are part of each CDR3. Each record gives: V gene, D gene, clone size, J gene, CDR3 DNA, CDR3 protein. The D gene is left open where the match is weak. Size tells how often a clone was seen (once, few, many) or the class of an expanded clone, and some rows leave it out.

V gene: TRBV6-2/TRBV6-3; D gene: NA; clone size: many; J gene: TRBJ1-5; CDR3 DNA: TGTGCCAGCAGCTGGGGTAGGGGCAATCAGCCCCAGCATTTT; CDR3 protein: CASSWGRGNQPQHF
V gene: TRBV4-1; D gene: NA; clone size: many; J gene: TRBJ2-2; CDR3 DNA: TGCGCCAGTGACGGTGGAGGCACCGGGGAGCTGTTTTTT; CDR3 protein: CASDGGGTGELFF
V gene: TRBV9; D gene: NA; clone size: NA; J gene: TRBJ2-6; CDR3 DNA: TGTGCCAGCAGCGAGGGACCGCACTCTGGGGCCAACGTCCTGACTTTC; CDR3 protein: CASSEGPHSGANVLTF
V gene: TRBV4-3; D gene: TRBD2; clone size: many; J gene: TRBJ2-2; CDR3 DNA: TGCGCCAGCAGCCAAGGACTAGCGGGTTACACCGGGGAGCTGTTTTTT; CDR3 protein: CASSQGLAGYTGELFF
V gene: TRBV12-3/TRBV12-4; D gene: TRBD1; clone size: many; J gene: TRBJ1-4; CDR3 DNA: TGTGCCAGCAGGCAAACAGGGGGCCCGACTAATGAAAAACTGTTTTTT; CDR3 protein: CASRQTGGPTNEKLFF
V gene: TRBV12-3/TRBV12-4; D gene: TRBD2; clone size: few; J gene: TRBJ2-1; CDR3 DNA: TGTGCCAGCAGTCCCCTAGCGGGAGTATCCCACAATGAGCAGTTCTTC; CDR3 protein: CASSPLAGVSHNEQFF
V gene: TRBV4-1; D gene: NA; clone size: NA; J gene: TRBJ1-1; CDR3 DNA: TGCGCCACCAAGCATGGGGCTGGGACGAACACTGAAGCTTTCTTT; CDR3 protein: CATKHGAGTNTEAFF
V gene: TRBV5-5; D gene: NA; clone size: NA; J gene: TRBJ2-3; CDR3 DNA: TGTGCCAGCAGTACCTCACCGGCTCACACAGATACGCAGTATTTT; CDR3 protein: CASSTSPAHTDTQYF
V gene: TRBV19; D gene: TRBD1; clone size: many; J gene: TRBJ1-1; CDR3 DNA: TGTGCCAGTAGAAATCAGGGGGCTGGAACTGAAGCTTTCTTT; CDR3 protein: CASRNQGAGTEAFF
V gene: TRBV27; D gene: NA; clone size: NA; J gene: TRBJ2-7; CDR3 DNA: TGTGCCAGCAGTTCCTCCTCCCAATACTACGAGCAGTACTTC; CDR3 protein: CASSSSSQYYEQYF
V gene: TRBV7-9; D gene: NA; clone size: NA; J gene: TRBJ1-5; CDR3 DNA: TGTGCCAGCAGCCCTGGGACCGGGGCCTCCATAAATAGCAATCAGCCCCAGCATTTT; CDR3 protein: CASSPGTGASINSNQPQHF
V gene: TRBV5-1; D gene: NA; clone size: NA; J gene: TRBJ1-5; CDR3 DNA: TGCGCCAGCAGCTTGGCGGACGGAATCGGCCAGCCCCAGCATTTT; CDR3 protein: CASSLADGIGQPQHF
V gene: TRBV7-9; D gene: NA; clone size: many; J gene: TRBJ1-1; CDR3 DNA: TGTGCCAGCAGCTTAGGATGGGGGCCCGACACTGAAGCTTTCTTT; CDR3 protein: CASSLGWGPDTEAFF
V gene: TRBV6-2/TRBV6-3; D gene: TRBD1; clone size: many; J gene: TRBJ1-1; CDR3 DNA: TGTGCCAGCAAGTACAGGGGGAGGGACACTGAAGCTTTCTTT; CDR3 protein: CASKYRGRDTEAFF
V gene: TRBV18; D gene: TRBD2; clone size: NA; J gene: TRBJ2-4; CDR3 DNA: TGTGCCAGCTCCTCAGCGGTGGCGGGAGGAGGCAAAAACATTCAGTACTTC; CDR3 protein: CASSSAVAGGGKNIQYF
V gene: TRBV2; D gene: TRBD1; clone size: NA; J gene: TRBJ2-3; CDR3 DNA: TGTGCCAGCAGTCCCGGGACAGGGATCGATACGCAGTATTTT; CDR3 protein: CASSPGTGIDTQYF
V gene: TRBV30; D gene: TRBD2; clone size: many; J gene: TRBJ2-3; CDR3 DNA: TGTGCCTGGAGTACTAGCGGGAGTACCGATACGCAGTATTTT; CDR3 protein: CAWSTSGSTDTQYF
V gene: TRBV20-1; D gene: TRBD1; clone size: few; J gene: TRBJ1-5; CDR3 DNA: TGCAGTGCGAGACAGGGGGCGCTCAATCAGCCCCAGCATTTT; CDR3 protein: CSARQGALNQPQHF
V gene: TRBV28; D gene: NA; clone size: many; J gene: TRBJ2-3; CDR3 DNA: TGTGCCAGCACCCGCCTCGTTCGAGGATACGGAGATACGCAGTATTTT; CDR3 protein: CASTRLVRGYGDTQYF
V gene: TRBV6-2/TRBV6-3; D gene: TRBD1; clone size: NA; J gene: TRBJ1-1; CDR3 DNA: TGTGCCAGCAGTTACCCTACCCGGACAGGGCTTCGGACTGAAGCTTTCTTT; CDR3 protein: CASSYPTRTGLRTEAFF
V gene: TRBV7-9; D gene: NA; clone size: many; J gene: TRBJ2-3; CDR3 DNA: TGTGCCAGCAGCTTAGGCGATAGTTCTAGCACAGATACGCAGTATTTT; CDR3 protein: CASSLGDSSSTDTQYF
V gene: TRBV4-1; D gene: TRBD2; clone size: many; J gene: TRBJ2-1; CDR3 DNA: TGCGCCAGCAGCCCTCGTTCTAGCGGGGGAGCCGGGGTCGACAATGAGCAGTTCTTC; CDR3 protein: CASSPRSSGGAGVDNEQFF
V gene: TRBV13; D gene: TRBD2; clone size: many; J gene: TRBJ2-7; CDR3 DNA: TGTGCCAGCAGCTCCAAGCGGGACTCTCTCCCTCTAGGGGAGCAGTACTTC; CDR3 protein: CASSSKRDSLPLGEQYF
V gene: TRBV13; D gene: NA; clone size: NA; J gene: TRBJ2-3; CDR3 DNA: TGTGCCAGCAGCGGATGGGACACAAAAAGCACAGATACGCAGTATTTT; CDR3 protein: CASSGWDTKSTDTQYF
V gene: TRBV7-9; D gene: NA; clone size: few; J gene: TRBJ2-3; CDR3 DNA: TGTGCCAGCAACATAAATCGGGGGCGGGGGACAGATACGCAGTATTTT; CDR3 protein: CASNINRGRGTDTQYF
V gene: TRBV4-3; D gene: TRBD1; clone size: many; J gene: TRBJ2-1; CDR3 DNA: TGCGCCAGCAGCCAAGATCGTGCAGGGGGCAATGAGCAGTTCTTC; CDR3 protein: CASSQDRAGGNEQFF
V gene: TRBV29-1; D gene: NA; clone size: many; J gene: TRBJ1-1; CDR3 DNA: TGCAGCGTTGAACTTCTAGACTCGGGGGAAGAAGCTTTCTTT; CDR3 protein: CSVELLDSGEEAFF
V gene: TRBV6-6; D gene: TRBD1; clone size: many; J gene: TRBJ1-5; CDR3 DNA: TGTGCCAGCAGTTGGGGACAGAGTCAGCCCCAGCATTTT; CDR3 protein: CASSWGQSQPQHF
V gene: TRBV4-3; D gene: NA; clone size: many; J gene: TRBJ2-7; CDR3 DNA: TGCGCCAGCAGCAAAGGCCGGTCGTACGAGCAGTACTTC; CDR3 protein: CASSKGRSYEQYF
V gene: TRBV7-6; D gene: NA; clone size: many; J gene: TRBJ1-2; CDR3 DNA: TGTGCCAGCAGTCTGGACGGAGATGGCTACACCTTC; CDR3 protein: CASSLDGDGYTF
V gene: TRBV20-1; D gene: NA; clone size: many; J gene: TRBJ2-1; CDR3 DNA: TGCAGTGCTAGAAGGCTCGAAGACATCTACAATGAGCAGTTCTTC; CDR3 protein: CSARRLEDIYNEQFF
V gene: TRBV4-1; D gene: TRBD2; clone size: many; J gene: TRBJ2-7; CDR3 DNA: TGCGCCAGCAGCCAAGAAGGTTGGCTAGCGGGGGGGCATTACGAGCAGTACTTC; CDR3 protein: CASSQEGWLAGGHYEQYF
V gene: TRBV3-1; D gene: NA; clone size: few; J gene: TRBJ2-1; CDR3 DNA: TGTGCCAGCAGCCAAGATCGTTCGGACACCTACAATGAGCAGTTCTTC; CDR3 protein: CASSQDRSDTYNEQFF